This T cell receptor beta chain was obtained from a study of blood T cell repertoires in COVID-19. Study details: PBMCs, B-cell-depleted T cells, or T cells were the source of the cDNA or gDNA that made up the material.

Trimming shortened V by 1 base and J by 11 bases, and 11 bases separated the two germline ends. Looked up from germline, CDR1 is MNHNS and CDR2 is SASEGT. This CDR3 is 12 amino acids long. The repertoire was sequenced with immunoSEQ multiplex PCR; TCRdb's copy has only in-frame clones and lacks some. Found here are approximately 250,000 clones, around 84% of them singletons; the top ten hold under 5%. The J gene is TRBJ1-1, the V gene TRBV6-1, with D uncertain. This receptor was taken from a man aged 60-69 years with acute or convalescent COVID-19. The source material was peripheral blood. CDR3 loop: CASSEGRRTAFF. Here the CDR3 DNA reads TGTGCCAGCAGTGAAGGAAGGAGAACGGCTTTCTTT.